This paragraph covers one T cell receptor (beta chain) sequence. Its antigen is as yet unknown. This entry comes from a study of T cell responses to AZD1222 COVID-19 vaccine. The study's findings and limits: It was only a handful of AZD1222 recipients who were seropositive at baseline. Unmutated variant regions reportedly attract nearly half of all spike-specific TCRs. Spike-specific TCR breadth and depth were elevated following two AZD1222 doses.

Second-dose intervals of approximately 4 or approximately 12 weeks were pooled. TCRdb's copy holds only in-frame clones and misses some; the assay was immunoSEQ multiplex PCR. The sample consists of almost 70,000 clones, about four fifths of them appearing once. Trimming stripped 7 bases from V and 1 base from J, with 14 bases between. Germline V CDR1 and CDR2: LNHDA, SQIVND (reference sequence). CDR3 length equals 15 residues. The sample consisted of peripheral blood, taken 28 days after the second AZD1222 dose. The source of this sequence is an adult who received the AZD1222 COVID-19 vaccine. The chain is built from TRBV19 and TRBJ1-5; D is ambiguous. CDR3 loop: CASTRVPVSNQPQHF. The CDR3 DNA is TGTGCCAGTACGAGAGTCCCGGTCAGCAATCAGCCCCAGCATTTT.